This T cell receptor (beta chain) was observed in a study of shared clonotypes between healthy human individuals. Study information: Every donor yielded three CD4 naive, three CD4 memory, two CD8 naive and one CD8 memory plate. Study-wide results and limits: It was the non-shared clonotypes that had lower generation probabilities than clonotypes shared by all four donors. Clonotype sharing among donors was expected to depend on sequencing depth.

Original handling: Because ImmunoSEQ provided only junction sequences with no quality scores, the filtering differed. Sequenced by immunoSEQ multiplex PCR; TCRdb stores in-frame clones only, minus some. That table gives V, J and clone size, and the DNA gave D and trimming. This table has roughly 500,000 clones, approximately 94% appearing once. This clone was counted only a few times. Its specificity is unknown. The germline gives CDR1 MNHEY, CDR2 SMNVEV (reference sequence). The CDR3 extends over 14 amino acids. V gave up 8 bases and J gave up 5 bases, with 19 bases separating them. Sequencing was done on a sample of naive CD4+ T cells sorted from blood. The subset is: CD45RA+ positively selected. The clonotype originates from a woman aged 25 to 39 in good health. J is TRBJ2-7 and V is TRBV27; perhaps D is TRBD1 or TRBD2 (5 bases each). CDR3 coding DNA: TGTGCCAGCTGTCAGACGGGACCTCCGCACGAGCAGTACTTC. Its protein product is CASCQTGPPHEQYF.